The 22 T cell receptor delta chains in this list originate from one sample, sequenced in a study of gamma-delta chains in newborns, infants, children. TCRdb ran CATT on the reads. The data show 4,000 or so delta-chain clones, with around 3.1% seen just once and roughly 12% held by the top ten. The sample was blood. The receptors originated from a child who was a newborn, infant or young child, either healthy, febrile or measles-vaccinated (not recorded which).

The sample holds a few counts of this clone. A much larger clone sits a single nucleotide away, making a read error possible. The chain joins TRDV3 to TRDJ1, with D possibly being TRDD2 (6 bases). V lost 5 bases and J lost 0, with 7 bases in between. Germline-derived CDR1 and CDR2 are TVYSNPD and GDNSRS (reference sequence). The CDR3 has 11 amino acids. As DNA, the CDR3 is TGTGCCCTTCCTTACACCGATAAACTCATCTTT. Residues: CALPYTDKLIF. The full variable domain, its missing parts supplied by reference TRDV3 and TRDJ1, is CDKVTQSSPDQTVASGSEVVLLCTYDTVYSNPDLFWYRIRPDYSFQFVFYGDNSRSEGADFTQGRFSVKHILTQKAFHLVISPVRTEDSATYYCALPYTDKLIFGKGTRVTVEP.

In the case of this clone: The protein recorded in TCRdb matches a much larger clone and deviates from this DNA's translation at residue 10, suggesting a read error; the protein here is obtained by translating the DNA. The chain joins TRDV2 to TRDJ2; TRDD3 agrees at 13 bases. The CDR3 extends over 15 amino acids. V lost 2 bases and J lost 6; bases outside the gene matches: 2. CDR1 and CDR2 (germline): GEAIGNYY, EKD. The CDR3 DNA follows: TGTGCCTGTGACATACTGGGGGATACGGCAGCACAACTCTTCTTT. Its protein is CACDILGDTAAQLFF.

About this clone itself: A much larger clone differs by one base, so this may be a read error. Other nucleotide sequences from this sample produce the same CDR3. This chain connects TRDV2 to TRDJ2; 8 bases agree with TRDD3. Trimming took 7 bases from V and 0 from J; bases not matched to a gene: 15. Germline CDR1 reads GEAIGNYY; CDR2 reads EKD. This CDR3 region has 18 residues. The CDR3 sequence: CACDPLLGARALTAQLFF. The CDR3 coding sequence is TGTGCCTGCGACCCTTTACTGGGGGCCCGAGCTTTGACAGCACAACTCTTCTTT.

This clone is categorized as large. Other DNA sequences from this sample encode an identical CDR3 as well. This chain uses TRDV2 with TRDJ2, with 11 bases matching TRDD3. With V trimmed by 1 base and J by 0 bases, 0 bases remained unmatched. This CDR3 spans 16 amino acids. Germline CDR1 GEAIGNYY, CDR2 EKD. The CDR3 loop is CACDTLGDTLTAQLFF. The CDR3 DNA reads as TGTGCCTGTGACACACTGGGGGATACTTTGACAGCACAACTCTTCTTT.

This clone was recorded a few times. With only one base between it and a far larger clone, this is likely a read error. Additional DNA sequences in this sample encode the identical CDR3. This rearrangement joins TRDV2 to TRDJ3; TRDD3 matches 7 bases. After removal of 0 bases from V and 2 bases from J, the junction contained 3 bases not matched to a gene. Germline CDR1 GEAIGNYY, CDR2 EKD. The CDR3 length is 17 residues. The CDR3 loop reads CACDTAGGPWDTRQMFF. DNA of the CDR3: TGTGCCTGTGACACCGCTGGGGGCCCCTGGGACACCCGACAGATGTTTTTC.

As for this clone: The likely explanation is a read error, given a far larger clone one base away. In the same sample, other DNA sequences code for this CDR3. The rearrangement links TRDV2 to TRDJ3; 9 bases map to TRDD3. This CDR3 is built from 18 residues. CDR1 is GEAIGNYY, CDR2 EKD, per germline. For the CDR3, the DNA is TGTGCCTGTGACACCTACTGGGGGAGCTCCTGGGACACTCGACAGATGTTTTTC. The encoded protein is CACDTYWGSSWDTRQMFF.

By sample share, this clone is medium-sized. Other DNA sequences in this specimen translate into the identical CDR3. The chain couples TRDV2 to TRDJ2; 12 bases map to TRDD3. Per the germline V gene, CDR1 is GEAIGNYY and CDR2 is EKD. The CDR3 is 20 residues long. The V segment lost 0 bases and the J segment 0 bases; nucleotides outside the gene matches: 10. The CDR3 DNA sequence: TGTGCCTGTGACACCGTAGGACTGGGGGATACCCCTCCTTTGACAGCACAACTCTTCTTT. Translated: CACDTVGLGDTPPLTAQLFF.

About this clone: The protein that TCRdb holds for this DNA derives from a much larger clone and differs from the translated DNA at residue 11, which likely indicates a read error; the protein shown here is translated from the DNA. The V call is TRDV2, the J call TRDJ3, with TRDD3 matching over 9 bases. The CDR3 is 18 amino acids. The germline V gene encodes CDR1 GEAIGNYY and CDR2 EKD. The DNA for the CDR3 is TGTGCCTGTGACACCGTACTGGGGGACTCCCGGGACACCCGACAGATGTTTTTC. It is translated as CACDTVLGDSRDTRQMFF.

This clone was counted between two and nine times. A much larger clone differs by one base, so this may be a read error. Other DNA sequences within the sample encode an identical CDR3. The V gene is TRDV2, the J gene TRDJ3; 10 bases are a match to TRDD3. CDR1 GEAIGNYY and CDR2 EKD come from the germline V gene. The CDR3 is made up of 19 amino acids. In nucleotides, the CDR3 is TGCGCCTGTGACACCGTCGGGGGGATACGCTCCTGGGACACCCGACAGATGTTTTTC. The encoded protein is CACDTVGGIRSWDTRQMFF.

Notes on this clone: Being one base from a much bigger clone, this may be a read error. This CDR3 reads CARDTGGIERSWDTRQMFF. The CDR3 DNA reads as TGTGCCCGTGACACCGGAGGGATAGAACGCTCCTGGGACACCCGACAGATGTTTTTC. V usage is TRDV2 and J usage is TRDJ3; TRDD3 might be the D (6 bases). CDR3 length equals 19 residues. CDR1 and CDR2 from the germline V gene are GEAIGNYY and EKD.

About this clone itself: This likely came from a read error, as a far larger clone is one base away. Other DNA sequences from this sample encode an identical CDR3 as well. This sequence joins TRDV2 and TRDJ2; D is ambiguous. This CDR3 has 15 residues. Germline V gene sequence: CDR1 GEAIGNYY, CDR2 EKD. The CDR3 DNA is TGTGCCTGTGAGGCTTTGGTGGGTTGGACAGCGCAACTCTTCTTT. It yields the protein CACEALVGWTAQLFF.

For this clone: The protein in TCRdb stems from a much larger clone and differs at residue 4 from this DNA's translation, likely a read error; here the protein is translated from the DNA. This chain uses TRDV2 with TRDJ3, with 8 bases matching TRDD3. CDR1 is GEAIGNYY, CDR2 EKD, per germline. The CDR3 runs to 18 residues. The CDR3 protein is CACGTVWGSSWDTRQMFF. CDR3 sequence (DNA): TGTGCCTGTGGCACCGTCTGGGGGAGCTCCTGGGACACCCGACAGATGTTTTTC.

To note about this clone: This DNA translates differently at residue 9 from the TCRdb protein, which is that of a much larger clone; a read error is likely, and the protein shown is the DNA's own translation. This sequence joins TRDV2 and TRDJ3; 8 bases are shared with TRDD3. There are 20 residues in the CDR3. The V segment lost 4 bases and the J segment 0 bases; nucleotides outside the gene matches: 13. Germline lookup yields CDR1 GEAIGNYY and CDR2 EKD. This CDR3 reads CACDPLLGGTSSWDTRQMFF. CDR3 in DNA: TGTGCCTGTGATCCCTTACTGGGGGGGACGAGCTCCTGGGACACCCGACAGATGTTTTTC.

This clone turned up a few times. With a much larger clone just one base away, this may be a read error. At the DNA level, this CDR3 is encoded by other sequences in the same sample as well. This chain links TRDV2 with TRDJ1; D perhaps matches TRDD3 (5 bases). The CDR3 covers 15 residues. V gave up 1 base and J gave up 0 bases, with 11 bases separating them. Germline-derived CDR1 and CDR2 are GEAIGNYY and EKD. CDR3 in DNA: TGTGCCTGTGACACTGTCGCGGGGGACACCGATAAACTCATCTTT. Translated: CACDTVAGDTDKLIF.

Remarks on this clone: The TCRdb record carries a much larger clone's protein, which differs from this DNA's translation at residue 4; a read error is the likely cause, and the protein listed here is the DNA translation. The chain is built from TRDV2 and TRDJ3; 8 bases agree with TRDD3. The CDR3 extends over 18 amino acids. CDR1 is GEAIGNYY, CDR2 EKD, per germline. CDR3 sequence: CACVTLGDFSWDTRQMFF. CDR3 bases: TGTGCCTGTGTCACCTTGGGGGATTTCTCCTGGGACACCCGACAGATGTTTTTC.

This clone is large. The sample contains more than one DNA sequence encoding this CDR3. The V call is TRDV2, the J call TRDJ3, with 7 positions matching TRDD3. CDR1 is GEAIGNYY and CDR2 is EKD in the germline V gene. The CDR3 contains 17 residues. The junction had 8 bases not matched to a gene; V was cut back by 3 bases and J by 4 bases. Here the CDR3 reads CACDPAGGQWDTRQMFF. The CDR3 DNA is TGTGCCTGTGACCCGGCTGGGGGCCAATGGGACACCCGACAGATGTTTTTC.

About this clone itself: This may come from a read error, since a much larger clone is one base off. Other DNA sequences within the sample encode an identical CDR3. V is TRDV2 and J is TRDJ3, with D possibly being TRDD3 (5 bases). Looked up from germline, CDR1 is GEAIGNYY and CDR2 is EKD. The CDR3 totals 17 residues. The germline V and J ends were trimmed by 3 bases and 2 bases, with 13 bases remaining between them. The chain's CDR3 is CACDSVLGTWDTRQMFF. For the CDR3, the DNA is TGTGCCTGTGACTCCGTATTGGGGACCTGGGACACCCGACAGATGTTTTTC.

This clone has a handful of counts. A much larger clone differs by one base, so this may be a read error. V usage is TRDV2 and J usage is TRDJ3, with 8 bases fitting TRDD3. The CDR3 has 19 amino acids. Germline V gives CDR1 GEAIGNYY, CDR2 EKD. The V and J ends lost 5 bases and 0 bases, in that order; junction bases with no gene match: 11. The CDR3 reads CACGEVGDSSSWDTRQMFF. The CDR3 DNA sequence: TGTGCCTGTGGCGAGGTGGGGGATTCAAGCTCCTGGGACACCCGACAGATGTTTTTC.

By its share, this clone is medium-sized. This same CDR3 is encoded by further DNA sequences in the sample. This chain uses TRDV2 with TRDJ3; D remains unclear. The V and J ends lost 1 base and 0 bases respectively, with 9 bases between them. Germline V gene data show CDR1 as GEAIGNYY and CDR2 as EKD. This CDR3 has 17 amino acids. Here the CDR3 DNA reads TGTGCCTGTGACACTTTAAAGAGCTCCTGGGACACCCGACAGATGTTTTTC. Its protein product is CACDTLKSSWDTRQMFF.

Only a few counts were recorded for this clone. One base away lies a much larger clone, so this may be a sequencing read error. Other nucleotide sequences in the sample specify the same CDR3. V is TRDV2 and J is TRDJ3; 11 nucleotides agree with TRDD3. Germline CDR1 reads GEAIGNYY; CDR2 reads EKD. The CDR3 is 19 residues long. After removal of 4 bases from V and 0 bases from J, the junction contained 7 bases not matched to a gene. This CDR3 reads CACEPLLGDSSWDTRQMFF. The CDR3 bases are TGTGCCTGTGAGCCGCTACTGGGGGATAGCTCCTGGGACACCCGACAGATGTTTTTC.

This clone was seen a handful of times. A read error likely explains this, since a far larger clone differs by one base. The V gene is TRDV2, the J gene TRDJ3; TRDD3 matches at 8 bases. J was trimmed by 0 bases and V by 0 bases; bases with no gene match: 6. This CDR3 has 19 amino acids. Germline V gene sequence: CDR1 GEAIGNYY, CDR2 EKD. The CDR3 loop reads CACDTVGDASSWDTRQMFF. Here the CDR3 DNA reads TGTGCCTGTGACACCGTGGGGGATGCGAGCTCCTGGGACACCCGACAGATGTTTTTC.

This clone was observed a few times. This clone may be a read error of a much larger clone one base away. This sample also contains other DNA sequences that code for the same CDR3. The chain combines TRDV2 with TRDJ2, with 7 bases aligning to TRDD3. Germline values: CDR1 GEAIGNYY, CDR2 EKD. The CDR3 spans 14 residues. CDR3 protein: CACDKWGTTAQLFF. In nucleotides, the CDR3 is TGTGCCTGTGACAAGTGGGGGACTACAGCACAACTCTTCTTC.